A selection of T cell receptor beta chains follows, all from one sample in a study of regulatory T cells in long-lasting Graves disease. Using its own MiXCR run on the multiplex PCR reads, TCRdb lists one record per CDR3 protein. The sample contains under 350,000 distinct CDR3 sequences, around 20% of which appear only once. The sequences come from peripheral blood mononuclear cells (PBMCs), collected when the disease was refractory, from a patient treated with antithyroid drugs. The receptors were sampled from a female donor with Graves disease. CDR3s include the opening cysteine and the closing phenylalanine or tryptophan. D genes are given only for firm matches. Clone sizes are given selectively: once, few, many, or a class where the clone is expanded.

D: NA; J: TRBJ2-1; V: TRBV4-1; size: NA; length: 16; CDR3: CASSPLVKAPYNEQFF; DNA: TGCGCCAGCAGCCCCCTAGTTAAAGCCCCCTACAATGAGCAGTTCTTC
D: NA; J: TRBJ1-5; V: TRBV30; size: NA; length: 13; CDR3: CAWSVQGDQPQHF; DNA: TGTGCCTGGAGTGTACAGGGAGATCAGCCCCAGCATTTT
D: NA; J: TRBJ2-7; V: TRBV4-1; size: NA; length: 15; CDR3: CASSLRQDLPYEQYF; DNA: TGCGCCAGCAGCCTAAGACAGGATCTACCCTACGAGCAGTACTTC
D: TRBD2; J: TRBJ2-5; V: TRBV9; size: many; length: 15; CDR3: CASSQGLAGVETQYF; DNA: TGTGCCAGCAGCCAAGGCTTAGCGGGAGTGGAGACCCAGTACTTC
D: TRBD2; J: TRBJ2-3; V: TRBV20-1; size: NA; length: 15; CDR3: CSAAPVAGGTDTQYF; DNA: TGCAGTGCTGCTCCAGTGGCGGGGGGAACAGATACGCAGTATTTT
D: NA; J: TRBJ1-1; V: TRBV30; size: few; length: 13; CDR3: CAWSPGTQREAFF; DNA: TGTGCCTGGAGTCCGGGGACTCAGCGCGAAGCTTTCTTT
D: NA; J: TRBJ2-1; V: TRBV2; size: few; length: 14; CDR3: CASRRTDGINEQFF; DNA: TGTGCCAGCCGCCGGACAGACGGAATCAATGAGCAGTTCTTC
D: NA; J: TRBJ1-2; V: TRBV27; size: NA; length: 13; CDR3: CASSFGRDYGYTF; DNA: TGTGCCAGCAGTTTCGGCAGAGACTATGGCTACACCTTC
D: TRBD1; J: TRBJ1-2; V: TRBV28; size: many; length: 14; CDR3: CASSQRGTDYGYTF; DNA: TGTGCCAGCAGTCAAAGGGGGACAGACTATGGCTACACCTTC
D: TRBD1; J: TRBJ2-6; V: TRBV7-2; size: NA; length: 18; CDR3: CASSPWDRGSSGANVLTF; DNA: TGTGCCAGCAGCCCCTGGGACAGGGGGAGCTCTGGGGCCAACGTCCTGACTTTC
D: NA; J: TRBJ1-1; V: TRBV29-1; size: NA; length: 10; CDR3: CSVAGAEAFF; DNA: TGCAGCGTAGCAGGGGCCGAAGCTTTCTTT
D: TRBD1; J: TRBJ1-5; V: TRBV20-1; size: NA; length: 13; CDR3: CSANKGGPQPQHF; DNA: TGCAGTGCTAATAAAGGGGGCCCTCAGCCCCAGCATTTT
D: NA; J: TRBJ1-1; V: TRBV18; size: NA; length: 13; CDR3: CASSPWDNTEAFF; DNA: TGTGCCAGCTCACCTTGGGACAACACTGAAGCTTTCTTT
D: NA; J: TRBJ2-7; V: TRBV7-2; size: NA; length: 15; CDR3: CASSSTPGVRVEQYF; DNA: TGTGCCAGCAGCTCCACGCCGGGCGTCCGGGTTGAGCAGTACTTC
D: NA; J: TRBJ1-1; V: TRBV7-8; size: many; length: 17; CDR3: CASRRGVRRDMNTEAFF; DNA: TGTGCCAGCCGGCGGGGGGTTAGAAGGGACATGAACACTGAAGCTTTCTTT
D: NA; J: TRBJ1-4; V: TRBV12-3/TRBV12-4; size: many; length: 13; CDR3: CASTPGAWEKLFF; DNA: TGTGCCAGCACCCCGGGGGCGTGGGAAAAACTGTTTTTT
D: NA; J: TRBJ1-1; V: TRBV19; size: NA; length: 13; CDR3: CASSKGWNTEAFF; DNA: TGTGCCAGTAGTAAAGGGTGGAACACTGAAGCTTTCTTT
D: NA; J: TRBJ2-7; V: TRBV6-1; size: many; length: 13; CDR3: CASRTGRSYEQYF; DNA: TGTGCCAGCAGGACGGGCCGCTCCTACGAGCAGTACTTC
D: NA; J: TRBJ2-7; V: TRBV6-2/TRBV6-3; size: few; length: 18; CDR3: CASSPDPRRRDSLYEQYF; DNA: TGTGCCAGCAGCCCAGACCCCCGCCGCCGGGACTCCTTATACGAGCAGTACTTC
D: NA; J: TRBJ1-6; V: TRBV3-1; size: few; length: 14; CDR3: CASSQEEGSSPLHF; DNA: TGTGCCAGCAGCCAAGAGGAGGGGAGTTCACCCCTCCACTTT
D: NA; J: TRBJ2-6; V: TRBV11-2; size: many; length: 17; CDR3: CASSSPKERSGANVLTF; DNA: TGTGCCAGCAGCTCGCCTAAAGAACGCTCTGGGGCCAACGTCCTGACTTTC
D: TRBD2; J: TRBJ2-6; V: TRBV7-8; size: many; length: 18; CDR3: CASSLAMREGSGANVLTF; DNA: TGTGCCAGCAGCTTAGCGATGCGGGAGGGCTCTGGGGCCAACGTCCTGACTTTC
D: TRBD1; J: TRBJ2-4; V: TRBV7-9; size: few; length: 15; CDR3: CASSKPGTAKNIQYF; DNA: TGTGCCAGCAGCAAGCCCGGGACAGCTAAAAACATTCAGTACTTC
D: NA; J: TRBJ2-3; V: TRBV30; size: few; length: 14; CDR3: CAWTQDSGTDTQYF; DNA: TGTGCCTGGACACAAGATTCGGGAACAGATACGCAGTATTTT
D: NA; J: TRBJ2-7; V: TRBV3-1; size: NA; length: 13; CDR3: CASSPPSTYEQYF; DNA: TGTGCCAGCAGCCCCCCATCCACCTACGAGCAGTACTTC
D: NA; J: TRBJ1-1; V: TRBV7-2; size: NA; length: 14; CDR3: CASSSQGPVTEAFF; DNA: TGTGCCAGCAGCTCACAGGGTCCAGTCACTGAAGCTTTCTTT
D: TRBD1; J: TRBJ1-5; V: TRBV19; size: few; length: 16; CDR3: CASSMGTAAYIQPQHF; DNA: TGTGCCAGTAGTATGGGGACAGCGGCGTACATACAGCCCCAGCATTTT
D: NA; J: TRBJ2-3; V: TRBV28; size: NA; length: 15; CDR3: CASSSGQFFMDTQYF; DNA: TGTGCCAGCAGTTCAGGACAGTTCTTCATGGATACGCAGTATTTT
D: TRBD2; J: TRBJ2-7; V: TRBV20-1; size: many; length: 19; CDR3: CSARGLAGERKSFSYEQYF; DNA: TGCAGTGCTAGGGGACTAGCGGGAGAGCGCAAGTCGTTTTCCTACGAGCAGTACTTC
D: TRBD2; J: TRBJ2-2; V: TRBV7-6; size: NA; length: 15; CDR3: CASSLVRGGTGELFF; DNA: TGTGCCAGCAGCTTGGTCCGGGGGGGCACCGGGGAGCTGTTTTTT
D: NA; J: TRBJ2-1; V: TRBV6-2/TRBV6-3; size: NA; length: 14; CDR3: CASSADREYNEQFF; DNA: TGTGCCAGCTCAGCGGACAGAGAGTACAATGAGCAGTTCTTC
D: NA; J: TRBJ2-5; V: TRBV20-1; size: NA; length: 14; CDR3: CSARGTGRQETQYF; DNA: TGCAGTGCTAGAGGCACCGGGAGACAAGAGACCCAGTACTTC
D: NA; J: TRBJ1-1; V: TRBV6-2/TRBV6-3; size: few; length: 13; CDR3: CASSPTVYTEAFF; DNA: TGTGCCAGCAGTCCGACAGTTTACACTGAAGCTTTCTTT
D: TRBD2; J: TRBJ2-2; V: TRBV3-1; size: NA; length: 17; CDR3: CASSIGTSGRINGELFF; DNA: TGTGCCAGCAGTATCGGGACTAGCGGGAGGATCAACGGGGAGCTGTTTTTT
D: NA; J: TRBJ1-4; V: TRBV7-9; size: many; length: 14; CDR3: CASSLDGPSEKLFF; DNA: TGTGCCAGCAGCTTAGACGGTCCGAGTGAAAAACTGTTTTTT
D: NA; J: TRBJ1-5; V: TRBV27; size: many; length: 16; CDR3: CASSLSFRGLDQPQHF; DNA: TGTGCCAGCAGTTTGTCTTTTAGAGGGTTGGATCAGCCCCAGCATTTT
D: NA; J: TRBJ2-4; V: TRBV11-2; size: many; length: 19; CDR3: CASSLGRPDREGAKNIQYF; DNA: TGTGCCAGCAGCTTAGGGCGACCCGACAGGGAGGGAGCCAAAAACATTCAGTACTTC
D: NA; J: TRBJ2-3; V: TRBV5-5; size: NA; length: 15; CDR3: CASSSTGRSTDTQYF; DNA: TGTGCCAGCAGCTCAACCGGACGGAGCACAGATACGCAGTATTTT
D: NA; J: TRBJ2-7; V: TRBV5-1; size: many; length: 12; CDR3: CASSLTPYEQYF; DNA: TGCGCCAGCAGCTTGACCCCCTACGAGCAGTACTTC
D: NA; J: TRBJ2-7; V: TRBV3-1; size: many; length: 15; CDR3: CASSPERDISYEQYF; DNA: TGTGCCAGCAGCCCCGAGCGAGACATCTCCTACGAGCAGTACTTC
D: NA; J: TRBJ1-1; V: TRBV29-1; size: many; length: 15; CDR3: CSVENAELKGTEAFF; DNA: TGCAGCGTTGAAAATGCCGAGCTCAAGGGCACTGAAGCTTTCTTT